The present entry profiles one T cell receptor (beta chain) with its context. V was clipped by 5 bases and J by 3 bases, with 13 bases between them. Germline CDR1 is SEHNR and CDR2 is FQNEAQ (reference sequence). The CDR3 length is 14 residues. The data were obtained in a study of blood T cell repertoires in COVID-19. Study-wide context: Acute-phase and convalescent COVID-19 samples originated in the United States, Italy and Spain. Sample material is recorded as cDNA or gDNA derived from T cells, B-cell-depleted T cells, or PBMCs.

In the study's own analysis: Using reference gene primer amplification, nucleated cell counts were estimated. This table comes from immunoSEQ multiplex PCR, and its TCRdb copy is limited to in-frame clones, with some not included. V, J and clone size were drawn from that table, and D and trimming were deduced from the DNA. This table has 70,000 to 80,000 clones, roughly 80% appearing once. This clonotype originated in a man aged 50 to 59 with acute or convalescent COVID-19. V is TRBV7-9 and J is TRBJ1-1; D is unresolved. Material for sequencing was peripheral blood. The CDR3 nucleotides are TGTGCCAGCAGCGACCGACATGAGCACACTGAAGCTTTCTTT. Translating gives CASSDRHEHTEAFF.